The clone carrying this TCR beta chain occurred once. Profiling relied on immunoSEQ multiplex PCR, and the TCRdb table lists in-frame clones only, not all of them. The data show around 900 clones, 60% to 75% seen once. These data originate in a study of OX40 agonist ivuxolimab in advanced cancers. This CDR3 is built from 13 residues. The V end lost 1 base, the J end lost 4 bases, and 8 bases lay between the germline ends. Germline lookup yields CDR1 SGHNT and CDR2 YYREEE (reference sequence). Sequenced material: CD4+ or CD8+ T cells sorted from blood, taken in a trial of the OX40 agonist ivuxolimab. The chain is built from TRBV5-4 and TRBJ1-1; tentative D call: TRBD1 (5 bases). This receptor was identified in an adult with an advanced solid tumor such as melanoma, head and neck, liver or kidney cancer. DNA for the CDR3: TGTGCCAGCAGCTTGATGGGACGCACTGAAGCTTTCTTT. Its protein is CASSLMGRTEAFF.